This passage covers 21 T cell receptor beta chains from one sample sequenced in a study of blood T cells in healthy people across ages (dated by TCRdb to between 2015 and 2016). Library construction relied on 5' RACE. For sequencing, an Illumina HiSeq 2500 was employed. A second PCR of roughly 7 to 11 cycles was run with a J-beta primer mix and a sample-barcoded 5' primer. Starting from the raw public reads, TCRdb applied fastp trimming at Q25, assembled clones with MiXCR and retained in-frame beta chains. Each entry merges the rows of one CDR3 protein and shows their most common DNA and genes. Present in this sample are about 780,000 distinct CDR3 sequences, 35% to 50% of which were seen just once. Roughly 18% of the sample rests with the top ten. Specimen: blood. All receptors derive from a man of 80 years or more in good health.

J is TRBJ2-5 and V is TRBV11-2; 11 bases agree with TRBD2. The junction had 15 bases not matched to a gene; V was cut back by 7 bases and J by 5 bases. Germline V CDR1 and CDR2: SGHAT, FQNNGV. CDR3 size: 17 residues. DNA of the CDR3: TGTGCCAGCACCCAGGGAACTAGCGGGGGATTTCACGAGACCCAGTACTTC. This encodes CASTQGTSGGFHETQYF.

J is TRBJ1-6 and V is TRBV7-2, with unresolved D. This CDR3 has 15 residues. Trimming cost V 0 bases and J 8 bases, with 11 bases left between them. Germline-derived CDR1 and CDR2 are SGHTA and FQGNSA. This chain's CDR3 is CASSLAGVSDSPLHF. As DNA, the CDR3 is TGTGCCAGCAGCTTAGCTGGGGTATCCGATTCACCCCTCCACTTT.

The chain is built from TRBV7-9 and TRBJ1-2, with 7 nucleotides matching TRBD1. The germline V gene has CDR1 SEHNR and CDR2 FQNEAQ (reference sequence). The CDR3 loop spans 14 amino acids. The V segment lost 3 bases and the J segment 8 bases; nucleotides outside the gene matches: 9. CDR3 in DNA: TGTGCCAGCAGCTTTGACAGGGCGCGGCGCGGCTACACCTTC. This gives the protein CASSFDRARRGYTF.

In DNA form, the CDR3 reads TGTGCCAGCAGCTCCGGACTAGCGGGACTCTACGAGCAGTACTTC. This codes for CASSSGLAGLYEQYF. This rearrangement joins TRBV7-2 to TRBJ2-7; 12 nucleotides agree with TRBD2. Germline V lookup: CDR1 SGHTA, CDR2 FQGNSA. This CDR3 spans 15 amino acids. Losses at the gene ends were 4 bases for V and 3 bases for J; bases not matched to a gene: 4.

The V and J genes are TRBV3-1 and TRBJ2-1; 11 bases map to TRBD2. Germline lookup yields CDR1 LGHDT and CDR2 YNNKEL (reference sequence). This CDR3 comprises 16 residues. The trim removed 4 bases at V and 5 bases at J, leaving 7 bases unmatched. In DNA form, the CDR3 reads TGTGCCAGCAGCCGTATGACTAGCGGGGAAAACAATGAGCAGTTCTTC. Its protein product is CASSRMTSGENNEQFF.

The gene calls are TRBV24-1 and TRBJ2-7, with D perhaps assigned TRBD1 or TRBD2 (5 bases each). CDR1 is KGHDR and CDR2 is SFDVKD in the germline V gene. The V end was cut by 2 bases, the J end by 3 bases, with 19 bases between. This CDR3 has 17 amino acids. For the CDR3, the DNA is TGTGCCACCAGTGATTCATACTCCCGGGACGGAGTCTACGAGCAGTACTTC. Its protein is CATSDSYSRDGVYEQYF.

This chain uses TRBV29-1 with TRBJ2-5; unclear D gene. The J call is doubtful: the DNA matches TRBJ2-7 better. CDR3 length: 10 amino acids. From germline, CDR1 is SQVTM and CDR2 ANQGSEA. The chain's CDR3 is CSVGTHEQYF. The DNA of the CDR3 is TGCAGCGTCGGCACTCACGAGCAGTACTTC.

V is TRBV6-5 and J is TRBJ2-5, with D possibly being TRBD2 (7 bases). The V end was cut by 0 bases, the J end by 4 bases, with 12 bases between. CDR3 length: 15 residues. Germline V CDR1 and CDR2: MNHEY, SVGAGI. The CDR3 DNA follows: TGTGCCAGCAGTTACTCGAAGGCGGGGGCAGAGACCCAGTACTTC. Residues: CASSYSKAGAETQYF.

Only a few counts were recorded for this clonotype. The chain carries TRBV3-1 and TRBJ2-7; 7 bases align to TRBD2. The V segment lost 4 bases and the J segment 2 bases; nucleotides outside the gene matches: 5. Germline-derived CDR1 and CDR2 are LGHDT and YNNKEL (reference sequence). The CDR3 extends over 14 amino acids. The CDR3 nucleotides read TGTGCCAGCAGCCTACTAGCGTCTACCTACGAGCAGTACTTC. This gives the protein CASSLLASTYEQYF.

The sample holds many counts of this clonotype. This chain uses TRBV12-3 or TRBV12-4 with TRBJ1-1, with 8 bases that match TRBD1. Trimming at V came to 3 bases and at J to 2 bases, leaving 2 bases not matched to a gene. The CDR3 loop spans 14 amino acids. The CDR3 protein is CASSFGQGNTEAFF. CDR3 sequence (DNA): TGTGCCAGCAGTTTCGGACAGGGCAACACTGAAGCTTTCTTT.

This clonotype was counted between two and nine times. V gene TRBV6-2 or TRBV6-3 combines with J gene TRBJ2-7; 11 nucleotides match TRBD2. Germline CDR1 is MNHEY and CDR2 is SVGEGT. V shed 5 bases, J shed 6 bases, and the junction held 9 bases outside the gene matches. This CDR3 contains 15 residues. The CDR3 here is CASSPIAGGNSEQYF. The CDR3 bases are TGTGCCAGCAGTCCCATAGCGGGAGGGAACTCCGAGCAGTACTTC.

In this sample, this clonotype turned up once. The chain joins TRBV29-1 to TRBJ2-7; D unclear. The CDR3 is 10 amino acids. Germline-derived CDR1 and CDR2 are SQVTM and ANQGSEA. V gave up 6 bases and J gave up 2 bases, with 5 bases separating them. CDR3 sequence: CSVLTYEQYF. The CDR3 nucleotides read TGCAGCGTGCTCACCTACGAGCAGTACTTC.

There are many counts of this clonotype. V and J are TRBV9 and TRBJ2-7; no definite D call. CDR1 and CDR2 from the germline V gene are SGDLS and YYNGEE. The germline V and J ends were trimmed by 4 bases and 4 bases, with 15 bases remaining between them. The length of the CDR3 is 14 residues. In nucleotides, the CDR3 is TGTGCCAGCAGCCCGGCTTCCTATCTGTACGAGCAGTACTTC. Translated: CASSPASYLYEQYF.

This clonotype was seen only a few times. The chain joins TRBV5-1 to TRBJ2-5, with TRBD2 matching 7 bases. This CDR3 is built from 16 residues. V was clipped by 5 bases and J by 5 bases; unmatched bases: 15. CDR1 is SGHRS, CDR2 YFSETQ, per germline. CDR3 sequence: CASSASRAHSGETQYF. For the CDR3, the DNA is TGCGCCAGCAGTGCCAGCAGGGCTCATAGCGGGGAGACCCAGTACTTC. The whole variable domain, remainder taken from reference TRBV5-1 and TRBJ2-5, is KAGVTQTPRYLIKTRGQQVTLSCSPISGHRSVSWYQQTPGQGLQFLFEYFSETQRNKGNFPGRFSGRQFSNSRSEMNVSTLELGDSALYLCASSASRAHSGETQYFGPGTRLLVL.

This rearrangement joins TRBV29-1 to TRBJ2-1; TRBD2 matches at 9 bases. Germline CDR1 SQVTM, CDR2 ANQGSEA. The CDR3 runs to 13 residues. Losses at the gene ends were 7 bases for V and 7 bases for J; bases not matched to a gene: 8. CDR3 in amino acids: CSAERGERNEQFF. The CDR3 nucleotides read TGCAGCGCCGAGCGGGGGGAGAGGAATGAGCAGTTCTTC.

The sample holds a few counts of this clonotype. The CDR3 reads CSSNSRSGAGDSETQYF. The DNA for the CDR3 is TGCAGCTCCAACTCCCGGTCGGGGGCGGGAGATTCGGAGACCCAGTACTTC. J is TRBJ2-5 and V is TRBV29-1; D perhaps matches TRBD2 (7 bases). The V end lost 8 bases, the J end lost 5 bases, and 30 bases lay between the germline ends. CDR1 SQVTM and CDR2 ANQGSEA come from the germline V gene. The CDR3 has 17 amino acids.

The chain recombines TRBV29-1 with TRBJ2-5; unclear D gene. The CDR3 spans 13 residues. Germline V lookup: CDR1 SQVTM, CDR2 ANQGSEA. Trimming removed 4 bases at V and 4 bases at J, with 13 bases between. The CDR3 DNA follows: TGCAGCGTTGGACGGATGATAAGAGAGACCCAGTACTTC. This encodes CSVGRMIRETQYF.

This clonotype was seen many times. The rearrangement links TRBV4-3 to TRBJ2-5, with TRBD2 matching 12 bases. After removal of 4 bases from V and 3 bases from J, the junction contained 3 bases not matched to a gene. In germline, CDR1 is LGHNA, CDR2 YSLEER. The CDR3 consists of 15 residues. DNA of the CDR3: TGCGCCAGCAGCCGACTAGCGGGAGTGGAAGAGACCCAGTACTTC. This sequence encodes CASSRLAGVEETQYF.

The chain employs TRBV7-2 and TRBJ2-3; weak D call: TRBD2 (5 bases). V lost 5 bases, J lost 3 bases, and 15 bases lay in between. This CDR3 has 15 amino acids. The germline gives CDR1 SGHTA, CDR2 FQGNSA. CDR3 coding DNA: TGTGCCAGCAGCCCTGTCGGCGGACTGACAGATACGCAGTATTTT. Translating it yields CASSPVGGLTDTQYF. The variable domain in full, with the rest retrieved from reference TRBV7-2 and TRBJ2-3, is GAGVSQSPSNKVTEKGKDVELRCDPISGHTALYWYRQSLGQGLEFLIYFQGNSAPDKSGLPSDRFSAERTGGSVSTLTIQRTQQEDSAVYLCASSPVGGLTDTQYFGPGTRLTVL.

The chain combines TRBV12-3 or TRBV12-4 with TRBJ1-4; tentatively, D is TRBD1 (6 bases). Deletions cut 6 bases from V and 8 bases from J, with 13 bases between. CDR3 size: 13 residues. CDR3 sequence (DNA): TGTGCCAGCAGAGTGGGGGCGGGGGAAAAACTGTTTTTT. This sequence encodes CASRVGAGEKLFF.

This clonotype appeared many times. The rearrangement links TRBV20-1 to TRBJ1-5; a weak D match, TRBD1 (5 bases). The CDR3 spans 14 residues. The V end was cut by 3 bases, the J end by 0 bases, with 9 bases between. The germline V gene has CDR1 DFQATT and CDR2 SNEGSKA (reference sequence). Written as DNA, the CDR3 is TGCAGTGCTAGGGGTGGGGGTAGCAATCAGCCCCAGCATTTT. Translating gives CSARGGGSNQPQHF.